This T cell receptor (beta chain) was identified in a study of cytomegalovirus exposure and HLA in healthy donors. This clone occurred once. The ends lost 0 bases at V and 3 bases at J; junction bases unmatched: 6. The CDR3 runs 15 residues. Germline V lookup: CDR1 SGDLS, CDR2 YYNGEE. Sequenced by immunoSEQ multiplex PCR; TCRdb stores in-frame clones only, minus some. Found here are some 130,000 clones, roughly 79% of them singletons; the top ten hold 25% to 30%. The sequence derives from a man aged 25-45 years in good health and CMV-seropositive. Specimen: PBMCs. The J gene is TRBJ2-7, the V gene TRBV9; 7 bases fit TRBD1. CDR3 in amino acids: CASSVVPGGGYEQYF. The CDR3 DNA reads as TGTGCCAGCAGCGTAGTGCCAGGGGGTGGCTACGAGCAGTACTTC.